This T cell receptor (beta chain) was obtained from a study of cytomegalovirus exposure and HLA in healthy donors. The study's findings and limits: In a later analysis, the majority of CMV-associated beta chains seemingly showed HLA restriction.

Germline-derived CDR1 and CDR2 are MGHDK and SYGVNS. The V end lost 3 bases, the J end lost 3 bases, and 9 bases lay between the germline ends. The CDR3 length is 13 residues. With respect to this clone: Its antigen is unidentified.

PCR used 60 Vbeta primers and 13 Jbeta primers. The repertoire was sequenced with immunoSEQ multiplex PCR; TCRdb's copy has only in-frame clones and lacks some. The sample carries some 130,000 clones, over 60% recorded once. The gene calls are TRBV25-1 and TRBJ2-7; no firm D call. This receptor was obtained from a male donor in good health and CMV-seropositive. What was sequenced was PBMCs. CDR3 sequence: CASSDNPSYEQYF. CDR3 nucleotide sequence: TGTGCCAGCAGTGATAACCCCAGCTACGAGCAGTACTTC.